This T cell receptor (beta chain) originates from a study of shared clonotypes between healthy human individuals. Generated by immunoSEQ multiplex PCR, the TCRdb table keeps only in-frame clones and is missing some. The sample consists of millions of clones, 90% to 95% of them appearing once. Notes on this clone: What it recognizes is unknown.

V dropped 2 bases and J dropped 0 bases, with 9 bases sitting between them. The CDR3 runs to 15 residues. Germline-derived CDR1 and CDR2 are SGHTS and YDEGEE. The study, taken as a whole, reports: A generally larger estimated richness was seen in naive subsets than in memory subsets.

The source of this sequence is a man aged 18 to 29 in good health. Some clones in this sample may be carry-over from other donors' samples. The sequencing sample was made of naive CD4+ T cells from PBMCs. Subset: CD45RA+ positively selected. The chain has TRBV5-8 and TRBJ1-5, with D perhaps matching TRBD1 (5 bases). The CDR3 protein is CASSFQGYSNQPQHF. CDR3 nucleotide sequence: TGTGCCAGCAGCTTCCAGGGTTATAGCAATCAGCCCCAGCATTTT.